The source of this TCR beta chain is a study of sequential checkpoint blockade in melanoma. On the study more broadly: First-line arms were nivolumab then ipilimumab, or the reverse, randomized 1:1.

Described treatment: randomized to nivolumab then ipilimumab (arm A) or the reverse (arm B). PBMC sorting kept live CD3+CD8+ cells without CD19 or CD56. TCRdb keeps only in-frame clones here, not all; method: immunoSEQ multiplex PCR. Counted here are more than 30,000 clones, less than 90% occurring once; the ten biggest clones make up about a fifth. J was trimmed by 3 bases and V by 6 bases; bases with no gene match: 6. CDR3 length equals 15 residues. Looked up from germline, CDR1 is LNHDA and CDR2 is SQIVND (reference sequence). The chain couples TRBV19 to TRBJ2-7; 12 bases line up with TRBD1. This specimen consisted of CD8+ T cells sorted from blood (inferred from file names), obtained from a patient given nivolumab and ipilimumab in sequence. The TCR comes from a human donor with melanoma. DNA for the CDR3: TGTGCCAGTAGCTATCGGGACAGGGGGCTCTACGAGCAGTACTTC. This sequence encodes CASSYRDRGLYEQYF.